This passage covers 21 T cell receptor beta chains from one sample sequenced in a study of blood T cell repertoires in COVID-19. Sequenced by immunoSEQ multiplex PCR; TCRdb stores in-frame clones only, minus some. The sample lists approximately 210,000 clones, more than 75% occurring once. Sequenced sample: PBMCs or T cells enriched from blood (not recorded which). These receptors came from a man aged 25 to 40 in a cohort exposed to, infected with or recovered from COVID-19 (not recorded which).

This chain uses TRBV7-9 with TRBJ2-1; 10 bases are a match to TRBD2. CDR1 SEHNR and CDR2 FQNEAQ come from the germline V gene (reference sequence). With V trimmed by 5 bases and J by 2 bases, 15 bases remained unmatched. The CDR3 spans 19 residues. In nucleotides, the CDR3 is TGTGCCAGCAGCCTCCCAGATTCAGCGGGAGGGTTTACCTACAATGAGCAGTTCTTC. This encodes CASSLPDSAGGFTYNEQFF.

V usage is TRBV12-5 and J usage is TRBJ2-2; D call uncertain. There are 13 residues in the CDR3. Germline V gene data show CDR1 as LGHNT and CDR2 as FRNRAP. V lost 9 bases to trimming and J lost 0 bases, with 8 bases between them. The CDR3 is CASQDSNTGELFF. In DNA, the CDR3 is TGTGCTAGCCAGGATTCGAACACCGGGGAGCTGTTTTTT.

The chain recombines TRBV7-9 with TRBJ2-7; 9 bases line up with TRBD1. This CDR3 contains 12 residues. The germline V gene has CDR1 SEHNR and CDR2 FQNEAQ (reference sequence). The V gene end was trimmed by 5 bases and the J gene end by 8 bases; junction bases not matched to a gene: 4. The DNA of the CDR3 is TGTGCCAGCAGCCGGGACAGGGCAAAGCAGTACTTC. It is translated as CASSRDRAKQYF.

This clone was detected ten times or more. The V and J genes are TRBV27 and TRBJ2-1; TRBD1 matches 7 bases. Germline V gene sequence: CDR1 MNHEY, CDR2 SMNVEV (reference sequence). CDR3 size: 15 residues. V lost 5 bases to trimming and J lost 7 bases; unmatched junction nucleotides: 11. The CDR3 loop reads CASSPTAPTGNEQFF. The CDR3 nucleotides read TGTGCCAGCAGTCCCACAGCACCGACAGGGAATGAGCAGTTCTTC.

The rearrangement links TRBV11-3 to TRBJ2-3, with D tentatively TRBD2 (6 bases). The CDR3 length is 17 residues. Trimming stripped 0 bases from V and 3 bases from J, with 16 bases between. The germline CDR1 and CDR2 sequences are SGHNT and YENEEA. Here the CDR3 DNA reads TGTGCCAGCAGCTTAGATCGGTGGAACGGGGGTACAGATACGCAGTATTTT. The encoded protein is CASSLDRWNGGTDTQYF.

The J gene is TRBJ2-1, the V gene TRBV5-1; TRBD1 is a possible D gene (5 bases). Trimming stripped 6 bases from V and 3 bases from J, with 13 bases between. The CDR3 totals 14 residues. Per the germline V gene, CDR1 is SGHRS and CDR2 is YFSETQ. The CDR3 DNA is TGCGCCAGCAAAAAGGGGCCGGACTACAATGAGCAGTTCTTC. Its protein is CASKKGPDYNEQFF.

The V call is TRBV5-5, the J call TRBJ1-1; D may be TRBD1 (5 bases). Per the germline V gene, CDR1 is SGHKS and CDR2 is YYEKEE (reference sequence). V was clipped by 5 bases and J by 3 bases, with 11 bases between them. The CDR3 covers 13 residues. The CDR3: CASSSEGDTEAFF. The CDR3 nucleotides are TGTGCCAGCAGTTCCGAAGGGGACACTGAAGCTTTCTTT.

The chain has TRBV28 and TRBJ1-2; perhaps TRBD1 as D (6 bases). Germline V gene data show CDR1 as MDHEN and CDR2 as SYDVKM. This CDR3 has 15 residues. V was shortened by 6 bases and J by 6 bases, with 20 bases between the two germline ends. Here the CDR3 DNA reads TGTGCCAGCAGGATATTCCTACCTACAGGGAATGGCTACACCTTC. Translating gives CASRIFLPTGNGYTF.

This clone was seen once. The chain joins TRBV11-2 to TRBJ2-7, with 8 positions matching TRBD1. Germline V gene sequence: CDR1 SGHAT, CDR2 FQNNGV. This CDR3 contains 14 residues. With V trimmed by 3 bases and J by 5 bases, 6 bases remained unmatched. The CDR3 bases are TGTGCCAGCAGCTTTAAGGACAGGGTCGACGAGCAGTACTTC. As protein: CASSFKDRVDEQYF.

This chain connects TRBV6-2 or TRBV6-3 to TRBJ2-1, with 7 bases aligning to TRBD1. V gave up 6 bases and J gave up 5 bases; unmatched junction bases: 7. From germline, CDR1 is MNHEY and CDR2 SVGEGT. The CDR3 has 14 residues. The CDR3 coding sequence is TGTGCCAGCAGACCTCAGGACAGGCACAATGAGCAGTTCTTC. Protein product: CASRPQDRHNEQFF.

This chain connects TRBV15 to TRBJ2-7, with 10 bases identical to TRBD2. The CDR3 is made up of 15 amino acids. The trim removed 0 bases at V and 6 bases at J, leaving 5 bases unmatched. CDR1 LNHNV and CDR2 YYDKDF come from the germline V gene (reference sequence). The DNA for the CDR3 is TGTGCCACCAGCAGAGATCCTAGCGGGGGTCGCGAGCAGTACTTC. Its protein is CATSRDPSGGREQYF.

This clone was found once. The chain employs TRBV5-4 and TRBJ1-4; a weak D match, TRBD1 (6 bases). V was pared by 4 bases and J by 8 bases, with 21 bases between. The CDR3 runs 16 residues. The germline CDR1 and CDR2 sequences are SGHNT and YYREEE (reference sequence). The CDR3 reads CASSRSEQGRDEKLFF. The DNA for the CDR3 is TGTGCCAGCAGCAGGTCGGAACAGGGAAGGGACGAAAAACTGTTTTTT.

The chain carries TRBV5-1 and TRBJ1-3, with 9 bases aligning to TRBD1. The germline gives CDR1 SGHRS, CDR2 YFSETQ. The CDR3 spans 16 residues. V was clipped by 0 bases and J by 4 bases; unmatched bases: 5. CDR3 DNA: TGCGCCAGCAGCTTGGTCGGACAGGGGTCCGGAAACACCATATATTTT. This translates into CASSLVGQGSGNTIYF.

The CDR3 loop reads CASSSPGGGFDEQYF. CDR3 DNA sequence: TGTGCCAGCAGCTCCCCCGGAGGAGGTTTCGACGAGCAGTACTTC. The chain employs TRBV9 and TRBJ2-7, with D perhaps TRBD2 (5 bases). The V end lost 4 bases, the J end lost 5 bases, and 19 bases lay between the germline ends. CDR1 is SGDLS and CDR2 is YYNGEE in the germline V gene. The CDR3 extends over 15 amino acids.

This clone showed up just a few times. V is TRBV27 and J is TRBJ2-2; D gene unclear. The CDR3 has 12 residues. V was clipped by 3 bases and J by 6 bases, with 5 bases between them. Germline values: CDR1 MNHEY, CDR2 SMNVEV (reference sequence). CDR3 sequence reads: CASSFYPGELFF. DNA of the CDR3: TGTGCCAGCAGTTTTTATCCCGGGGAGCTGTTTTTT.

The chain joins TRBV7-9 to TRBJ1-5; 7 bases are shared with TRBD1. V lost 5 bases to trimming and J lost 4 bases; unmatched junction nucleotides: 5. The germline V gene encodes CDR1 SEHNR and CDR2 FQNEAQ (reference sequence). The CDR3 spans 14 residues. This CDR3 is CASSTTGSNQPQHF. The CDR3 bases are TGTGCCAGCAGCACGACAGGGAGTAATCAGCCCCAGCATTTT.

This clone was observed once. The chain carries TRBV7-9 and TRBJ1-1, with 9 bases fitting TRBD1. V shed 4 bases and J 5 bases; nucleotides not matched to a gene: 8. CDR3 length: 15 residues. CDR1 and CDR2 from the germline V gene are SEHNR and FQNEAQ (reference sequence). CDR3 sequence (DNA): TGTGCCAGCAGCTCCATACAGGGGGCGCAGACTGAAGCTTTCTTT. It encodes CASSSIQGAQTEAFF.

This chain joins TRBV19 and TRBJ2-3; 8 bases fit TRBD2. The CDR3 loop spans 17 amino acids. The germline CDR1 and CDR2 sequences are LNHDA and SQIVND (reference sequence). J lost 8 bases, V lost 4 bases, and 17 bases had no gene match. This CDR3 is CASSKEKAGDQGGTQYF. The CDR3 DNA follows: TGTGCCAGTAGTAAAGAGAAAGCGGGAGATCAGGGTGGTACGCAGTATTTT.

The chain combines TRBV27 with TRBJ1-5; 10 bases line up with TRBD1. Germline lookup yields CDR1 MNHEY and CDR2 SMNVEV (reference sequence). This CDR3 comprises 17 residues. With V trimmed by 4 bases and J by 4 bases, 10 bases remained unmatched. The CDR3 spells CASSSYLRDRGNQPQHF. CDR3 DNA: TGTGCCAGCAGTTCCTACCTCCGGGACAGGGGAAATCAGCCCCAGCATTTT.

The genes are TRBV6-6 and TRBJ2-6; 7 bases fit TRBD1. Germline V gene data show CDR1 as MNHNY and CDR2 as SVGAGI (reference sequence). This CDR3 region has 16 residues. Losses at the gene ends were 2 bases for V and 2 bases for J; bases not matched to a gene: 3. The CDR3 here is CASSYATGAGANVLTF. In nucleotides, the CDR3 is TGTGCCAGCAGTTACGCAACAGGGGCTGGGGCCAACGTCCTGACTTTC.

The chain employs TRBV19 and TRBJ2-3, with D tentatively TRBD1 (6 bases). The CDR3 has 13 amino acids. CDR1 and CDR2 (germline): LNHDA, SQIVND (reference sequence). Trimming stripped 7 bases from V and 1 base from J, with 9 bases between. The CDR3 DNA sequence: TGTGCCAGTAATAACAGGGGCACAGATACGCAGTATTTT. Protein product: CASNNRGTDTQYF.